This TCR beta chain was profiled in a study of identical twins. Study-wide results and limits: Models predicted too little out-of-frame TCR alpha sharing in monozygotic twins.

This clonotype was recorded a few times. Its antigen is unknown. Healthy Caucasians provided all donations. The CDR3 has 13 residues. CDR1 and CDR2 (germline): LGHDT, YNNKEL (reference sequence). The ends were cut back, 4 bases at V and 6 bases at J, with 13 bases in the middle. Each CDR3 protein gets one entry after TCRdb re-called the 5' RACE reads with MiXCR. The table records roughly 260,000 distinct CDR3 sequences, approximately 7.9% of them present only once. These same records also appear under a second study, on yellow fever vaccine responses in identical twins.

This clonotype was sampled from a young woman in good health. The sample was CD8+ T cells sorted from blood. The chain recombines TRBV3-1 with TRBJ2-7; perhaps TRBD2 as D (6 bases). The CDR3 sequence is CASSPGLPGEQYF. The DNA for the CDR3 is TGTGCCAGCAGCCCGGGACTTCCTGGCGAGCAGTACTTC.